The source of this T cell receptor beta chain is a study of shared clonotypes between healthy human individuals. In regard to this clone: The antigen is not known.

Findings of the study overall: Generation probabilities of non-shared clonotypes were lower (relative to those shared by all four donors).

Produced via immunoSEQ multiplex PCR; TCRdb's table is partial and in-frame only. This table has some 300,000 clones, more than 60% appearing once. The CDR3 contains 16 residues. Germline values: CDR1 LNHNV, CDR2 YYDKDF (reference sequence). V shed 5 bases, J shed 5 bases, and the junction held 9 bases outside the gene matches. This clonotype was obtained from a man between 25 and 39 years old in good health. The source material was memory CD4+ T cells sorted from blood. Subset noted: CD45RA-negative fraction. The gene calls are TRBV15 and TRBJ2-5, with 12 positions matching TRBD1. The CDR3 spells CATSFYGTGGSETQYF. The CDR3 DNA is TGTGCCACCAGCTTTTACGGGACAGGGGGCTCCGAGACCCAGTACTTC.